One and the same sample provided the 18 T cell receptor beta chains below, sequenced in a study of blood T cell repertoires in COVID-19. This table comes from immunoSEQ multiplex PCR, and its TCRdb copy is limited to in-frame clones, with some not included. The sample includes approximately 140,000 clones, 85% to 90% seen only once; the top ten take 13%. Material for sequencing was peripheral blood. All receptors derive from a man in his late teens or twenties with COVID-19, enrolled during active disease.

CDR3 loop: CATIPMYSGRAGNEQFF. For the CDR3, the DNA is TGTGCCACCATCCCGATGTATAGCGGGAGAGCAGGCAATGAGCAGTTCTTC. This chain links TRBV15 with TRBJ2-1; 9 positions match TRBD2. Germline V lookup: CDR1 LNHNV, CDR2 YYDKDF (reference sequence). V trimming: 7 bases; J trimming: 6 bases; junction bases outside the gene matches: 16. This CDR3 region has 17 residues. The full variable domain, with the rest looked up from reference TRBV15 and TRBJ2-1, is DAMVIQNPRYQVTQFGKPVTLSCSQTLNHNVMYWYQQKSSQAPKLLFHYYDKDFNNEADTPDNFQSRRPNTSFCFLDIRSPGLGDTAMYLCATIPMYSGRAGNEQFFGPGTRLTVL.

The chain links TRBV4-1 to TRBJ2-2; the D gene is possibly TRBD2 (5 bases). The CDR3 is made up of 17 amino acids. CDR1 and CDR2 from the germline V gene are MGHRA and YSYEKL. V lost 2 bases to trimming and J lost 2 bases, with 15 bases between them. The CDR3 nucleotides are TGCGCCAGCAGCCAATCTCGTCGAGCGGCAAACACCGGGGAGCTGTTTTTT. It translates to CASSQSRRAANTGELFF.

This sequence joins TRBV18 and TRBJ2-5; 7 bases are a match to TRBD1. The CDR3 extends over 16 amino acids. V shed 2 bases, J shed 2 bases, and the junction held 8 bases outside the gene matches. Germline V lookup: CDR1 KGHSH, CDR2 LQKENI. CDR3: CASSPKGTVGQETQYF. The DNA for the CDR3 is TGTGCCAGCTCACCAAAGGGGACAGTGGGTCAAGAGACCCAGTACTTC.

The gene calls are TRBV30 and TRBJ2-3, with 14 bases matching TRBD2. Germline loops: CDR1 GTSNPN, CDR2 SVGIG (reference sequence). The CDR3 has 15 amino acids. Germline trimming cut 2 bases from V and 5 bases from J; bases unmatched to any gene: 3. CDR3 sequence (DNA): TGTGCCTGGAGTCGGGGACTAGCGGGAGAAGATACGCAGTATTTT. It is translated as CAWSRGLAGEDTQYF.

The chain uses TRBV9 and TRBJ2-1, with 8 bases aligning to TRBD1. V trimming: 4 bases; J trimming: 6 bases; junction bases outside the gene matches: 6. The CDR3 contains 14 residues. The germline V gene has CDR1 SGDLS and CDR2 YYNGEE. CDR3 sequence reads: CASSHAGTGNEQFF. The CDR3 DNA reads as TGTGCCAGCAGCCACGCCGGGACAGGCAATGAGCAGTTCTTC.

The J gene is TRBJ1-1, the V gene TRBV7-9, with D uncertain. Trimming removed 1 base from V and 0 bases from J, with 6 bases in between. Germline CDR1 is SEHNR and CDR2 is FQNEAQ (reference sequence). The length of the CDR3 is 14 residues. CDR3 bases: TGTGCCAGCAGCTTAGGGCAGTTGAACACTGAAGCTTTCTTT. This codes for CASSLGQLNTEAFF.

The V gene is TRBV29-1, the J gene TRBJ1-2; 9 positions match TRBD1. The germline V gene encodes CDR1 SQVTM and CDR2 ANQGSEA. The CDR3 has 15 amino acids. The ends lost 4 bases at V and 4 bases at J; junction bases unmatched: 10. The CDR3 region is CSVVTGQGFSYGYTF. The CDR3 DNA reads TGCAGCGTTGTAACCGGACAGGGGTTTAGCTATGGCTACACCTTC.

The chain recombines TRBV9 with TRBJ2-7, with 8 bases matching TRBD2. The CDR3 length is 14 residues. Germline trimming cut 1 base from V and 1 base from J; bases unmatched to any gene: 1. Germline loops: CDR1 SGDLS, CDR2 YYNGEE. This chain's CDR3 is CASSVTSGSYEQYF. The CDR3 nucleotides are TGTGCCAGCAGCGTAACTAGCGGTTCCTACGAGCAGTACTTC. The full variable domain, completed using reference TRBV9 and TRBJ2-7, is DSGVTQTPKHLITATGQRVTLRCSPRSGDLSVYWYQQSLDQGLQFLIQYYNGEERAKGNILERFSAQQFPDLHSELNLSSLELGDSALYFCASSVTSGSYEQYFGPGTRLTVT.

A single count supports this clone. The chain combines TRBV7-6 with TRBJ2-3, with 11 positions matching TRBD2. Per germline, CDR1 SGHVS and CDR2 FNYEAQ. CDR3 size: 18 residues. V shed 5 bases and J 1 base; nucleotides not matched to a gene: 11. CDR3 in amino acids: CASSLGTSGSFRTDTQYF. CDR3 nucleotide sequence: TGTGCCAGCAGCCTAGGGACTAGCGGCTCTTTTCGCACAGATACGCAGTATTTT.

This clone appeared once. V gene TRBV19 combines with J gene TRBJ2-7; 7 nucleotides agree with TRBD1. Germline trimming cut 8 bases from V and 1 base from J; bases unmatched to any gene: 8. Per the germline V gene, CDR1 is LNHDA and CDR2 is SQIVND (reference sequence). The length of the CDR3 is 14 residues. CDR3 DNA sequence: TGTGCCAGTCGGAACAGGGGTGGGTCCTACGAGCAGTACTTC. It encodes CASRNRGGSYEQYF.

This chain uses TRBV27 with TRBJ2-2; D ambiguous. This CDR3 spans 14 amino acids. Per the germline V gene, CDR1 is MNHEY and CDR2 is SMNVEV (reference sequence). With 3 bases removed from V and 2 bases from J, the gap between germline ends came to 7 bases. The CDR3 nucleotides are TGTGCCAGCAGTTTGGCCAGAAACACCGGGGAGCTGTTTTTT. This codes for CASSLARNTGELFF.

V usage is TRBV10-1 and J usage is TRBJ1-5; 7 nucleotides agree with TRBD1. V was clipped by 3 bases and J by 2 bases; unmatched bases: 10. The CDR3 has 17 amino acids. From germline, CDR1 is WNHNN and CDR2 SYGVQD (reference sequence). The CDR3 protein is CASSDLWKGAGNQPQHF. CDR3 bases: TGCGCCAGCAGTGATCTTTGGAAGGGGGCTGGCAATCAGCCCCAGCATTTT.

The rearrangement links TRBV29-1 to TRBJ2-7, with 8 positions matching TRBD1. The CDR3 runs 13 residues. V was clipped by 3 bases and J by 0 bases; unmatched bases: 1. Germline loops: CDR1 SQVTM, CDR2 ANQGSEA. CDR3 sequence: CSVDTGGSYEQYF. In nucleotides, the CDR3 is TGCAGCGTTGACACAGGGGGCTCCTACGAGCAGTACTTC.

This sequence joins TRBV4-1 and TRBJ1-5; D remains ambiguous. Germline V gene sequence: CDR1 MGHRA, CDR2 YSYEKL. This CDR3 is built from 13 residues. Trimming pared 0 bases from V and 7 bases from J, leaving 7 bases between. The CDR3 DNA follows: TGCGCCAGCAGCCAAGATCGAGGGCAGCCCCAGCATTTT. This encodes CASSQDRGQPQHF.

This chain uses TRBV28 with TRBJ2-1, with TRBD2 matching over 7 bases. CDR1 and CDR2 (germline): MDHEN, SYDVKM. The trim removed 2 bases at V and 5 bases at J, leaving 9 bases unmatched. This CDR3 is 16 amino acids long. CDR3 nucleotides: TGTGCCAGCAGTTTAGGAGGGAGGGCCCTCGACAATGAGCAGTTCTTC. Protein sequence: CASSLGGRALDNEQFF.

The rearrangement links TRBV29-1 to TRBJ2-1; 8 nucleotides align to TRBD1. With V trimmed by 4 bases and J by 4 bases, 6 bases remained unmatched. Per germline, CDR1 SQVTM and CDR2 ANQGSEA. There are 14 residues in the CDR3. DNA for the CDR3: TGCAGCGTTGCAGGGGGACAGGAGTACAATGAGCAGTTCTTC. It specifies CSVAGGQEYNEQFF.

The chain links TRBV27 to TRBJ2-6; TRBD2 might be the D (5 bases). V was shortened by 2 bases and J by 4 bases, with 12 bases between the two germline ends. CDR1 is MNHEY and CDR2 is SMNVEV in the germline V gene (reference sequence). The CDR3 has 16 amino acids. The CDR3 reads CASSLIRGSGANVLTF. CDR3 nucleotide sequence: TGTGCCAGCAGTTTAATACGAGGGTCCGGGGCCAACGTCCTGACTTTC.

V and J are TRBV6-5 and TRBJ2-2; TRBD2 matches 9 bases. Trimming took 7 bases from V and 4 from J; bases not matched to a gene: 7. Germline CDR1 is MNHEY and CDR2 is SVGAGI. The CDR3 contains 15 residues. CDR3 DNA: TGTGCCAGCATCCTGACTAGCGGAGCCACCGGGGAGCTGTTTTTT. Protein sequence: CASILTSGATGELFF.